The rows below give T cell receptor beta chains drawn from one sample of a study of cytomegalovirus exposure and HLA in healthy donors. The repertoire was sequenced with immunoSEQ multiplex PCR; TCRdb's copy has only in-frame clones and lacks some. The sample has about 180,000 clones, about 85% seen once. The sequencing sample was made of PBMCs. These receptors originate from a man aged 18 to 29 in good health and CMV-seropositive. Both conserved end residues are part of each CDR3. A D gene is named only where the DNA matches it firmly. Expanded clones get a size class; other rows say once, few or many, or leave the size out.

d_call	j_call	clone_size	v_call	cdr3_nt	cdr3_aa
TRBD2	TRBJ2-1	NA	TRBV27	TGTGCCAGCAGGCAAGGATGGGGACTAGCGGGACACTCCTACAATGAGCAGTTCTTC	CASRQGWGLAGHSYNEQFF
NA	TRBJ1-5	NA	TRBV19	TGTGCCAGTTCTCTAGGTGGTTTGGGCAATCAGCCCCAGCATTTT	CASSLGGLGNQPQHF
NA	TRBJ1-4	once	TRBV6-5	TGTGCCAGCAGTCGCACGAGAACTAATGAAAAACTGTTTTTT	CASSRTRTNEKLFF
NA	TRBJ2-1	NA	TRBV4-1	TGCGCCAGCAGCCAATCGAGCGTTTGGGCAGGGCCCCTCAATGAGCAGTTCTTC	CASSQSSVWAGPLNEQFF
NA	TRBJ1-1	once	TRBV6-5	TGTGCCAGCGTCAACACGGGGTGGGAAGCTTTCTTT	CASVNTGWEAFF
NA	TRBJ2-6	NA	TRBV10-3	TGTGCCATCAGTGAGACAGAATCTGGGGCCAACGTCCTGACTTTC	CAISETESGANVLTF
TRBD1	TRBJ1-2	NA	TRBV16	TGTGCCAGCAGCCAATCGGGGCAGGGGGCGGAAGGCTACACCTTC	CASSQSGQGAEGYTF
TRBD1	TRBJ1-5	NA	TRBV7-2	TGTGCCAGCAGCTTAACAGGGGGCCCCCGGCCTACGGCCCAGCATTTT	CASSLTGGPRPTAQHF
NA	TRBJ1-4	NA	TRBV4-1	TGCGCCAGCAGCCAAGTCAACCAGGGGCCACATAATGAAAAACTGTTTTTT	CASSQVNQGPHNEKLFF
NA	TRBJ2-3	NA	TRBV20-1	TGCAGTGCTGGCTCGGATACGCAGTATTTT	CSAGSDTQYF
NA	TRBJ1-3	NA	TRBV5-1	TGCGCCAGCAGCTTGGGCAGGGCTGGAAACACCATATATTTT	CASSLGRAGNTIYF
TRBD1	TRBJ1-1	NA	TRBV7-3	TGTGCCAGCAGCTCCGGGACAGGGTACACTGAAGCTTTCTTT	CASSSGTGYTEAFF
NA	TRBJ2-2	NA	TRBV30	TGTGCCTGGAGCGACACCGGGGAGCTGTTTTTT	CAWSDTGELFF
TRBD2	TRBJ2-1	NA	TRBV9	TGTGCCAGCAGCGTAGAGATACTAGCGGGAGTTAATGAGCAGTTCTTC	CASSVEILAGVNEQFF
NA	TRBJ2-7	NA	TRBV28	TGTGCCAGCAGCAGGGTTTACGCCCGCCACTCCTACGAGCAGTACTTC	CASSRVYARHSYEQYF
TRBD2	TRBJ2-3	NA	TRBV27	TGTGCCAGCAGGGGGGGGTTTGGAGATACGCAGTATTTT	CASRGGFGDTQYF
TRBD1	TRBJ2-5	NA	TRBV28	TGTGCCAGCAGTTTCTCCCGGACAGGGAGCCAAGAGACCCAGTACTTC	CASSFSRTGSQETQYF
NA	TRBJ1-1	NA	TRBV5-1	TGCGCCAGCAGCTTGCAGTCGGGAATCCTCACTGAAGCTTTCTTT	CASSLQSGILTEAFF
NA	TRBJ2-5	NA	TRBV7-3	TGTGCCAGCAGCTTAAGGTATGCAGTCAAAACCCAGTACTTC	CASSLRYAVKTQYF
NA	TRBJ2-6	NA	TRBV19	TGTGCCAGTAGTATAGGGAGAACTGGGGCCAACGTCCTGACTTTC	CASSIGRTGANVLTF
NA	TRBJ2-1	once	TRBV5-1	TGCGCCAGCAGCTTGATGAACCAGAACAATGAGCAGTTCTTC	CASSLMNQNNEQFF
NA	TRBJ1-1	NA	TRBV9	TGTGCCAGCAGCGTAGGAGGACAGATGAACACTGAAGCTTTCTTT	CASSVGGQMNTEAFF
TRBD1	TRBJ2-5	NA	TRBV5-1	TGCGCCAGCAGCTTGGGGGCTTTGACAGGGGAAGAGACCCAGTACTTC	CASSLGALTGEETQYF
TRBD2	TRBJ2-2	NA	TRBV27	TGTGCCAGCAGTTCCTCCTCTCGGGGACTAGCGGGAGCTAGTAAGAACGGGGAGCTGTTTTTT	CASSSSSRGLAGASKNGELFF
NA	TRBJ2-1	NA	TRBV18	TGTGCCAGCTCACCAGGGGTGGGTAGCGGACTGGCGGTCAATGAGCAGTTCTTC	CASSPGVGSGLAVNEQFF
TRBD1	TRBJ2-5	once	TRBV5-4	TGTGCCAGCAGCTTGAACAGGGGTCGAGAGACCCAGTACTTC	CASSLNRGRETQYF
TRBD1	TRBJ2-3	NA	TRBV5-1	TGCGCCAGCAGCTCAAACGGACAGGGAGGCACAGATACGCAGTATTTT	CASSSNGQGGTDTQYF